This section outlines one T cell receptor beta chain sequence together with its context. Method: immunoSEQ multiplex PCR; TCRdb's copy keeps in-frame clones and lacks some. This sample has about 22,000 clones, with 80% found just once. Documented treatment: randomized to nivolumab then ipilimumab (arm A) or the reverse (arm B). CDR3 length: 16 amino acids. Trimming took off 0 bases at V and 5 bases at J, with 17 bases between the two ends. Germline CDR1 SGHDT, CDR2 YYEEEE. This entry belongs to a study of sequential checkpoint blockade in melanoma. Whole-study context: Patients were randomized 1:1 to nivolumab-then-ipilimumab or ipilimumab-then-nivolumab first-line. Each arm's sequence ended with maintenance nivolumab.

Sequencing used CD8+ T cells sorted from blood (inferred from file names), obtained from a patient given nivolumab and ipilimumab in sequence. The sequence was obtained from a human donor with melanoma. The chain is built from TRBV5-6 and TRBJ2-5; a weak D match, TRBD2 (6 bases). In nucleotides, the CDR3 is TGTGCCAGCAGCTTGGGGTTGGGAGCCGGGAGTGAGACCCAGTACTTC. Amino acid sequence: CASSLGLGAGSETQYF.